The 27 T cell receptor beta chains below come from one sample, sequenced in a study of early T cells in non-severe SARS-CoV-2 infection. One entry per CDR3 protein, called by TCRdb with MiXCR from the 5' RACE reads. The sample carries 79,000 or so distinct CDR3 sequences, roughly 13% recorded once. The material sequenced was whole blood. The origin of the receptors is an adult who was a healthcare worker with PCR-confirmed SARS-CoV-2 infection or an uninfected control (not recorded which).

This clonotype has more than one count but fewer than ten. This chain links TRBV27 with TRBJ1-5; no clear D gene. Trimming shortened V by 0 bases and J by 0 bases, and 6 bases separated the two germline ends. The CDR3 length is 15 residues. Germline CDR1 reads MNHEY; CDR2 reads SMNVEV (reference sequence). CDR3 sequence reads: CASSLSGYSNQPQHF. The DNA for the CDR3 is TGTGCCAGCAGTTTATCGGGTTATAGCAATCAGCCCCAGCATTTT.

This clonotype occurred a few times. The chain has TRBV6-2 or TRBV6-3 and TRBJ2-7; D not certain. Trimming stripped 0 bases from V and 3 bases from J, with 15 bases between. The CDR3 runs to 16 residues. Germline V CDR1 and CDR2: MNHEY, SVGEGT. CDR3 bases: TGTGCCAGCAGTTACTCCATCATCGCCGCTCACTACGAGCAGTACTTC. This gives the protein CASSYSIIAAHYEQYF.

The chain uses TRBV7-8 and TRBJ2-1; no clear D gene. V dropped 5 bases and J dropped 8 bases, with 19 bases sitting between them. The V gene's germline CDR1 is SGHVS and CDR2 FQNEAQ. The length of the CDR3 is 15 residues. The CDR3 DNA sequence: TGTGCCAGCAGCCCCTGGTTGGGGAATTCCGATGAGCAGTTCTTC. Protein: CASSPWLGNSDEQFF.

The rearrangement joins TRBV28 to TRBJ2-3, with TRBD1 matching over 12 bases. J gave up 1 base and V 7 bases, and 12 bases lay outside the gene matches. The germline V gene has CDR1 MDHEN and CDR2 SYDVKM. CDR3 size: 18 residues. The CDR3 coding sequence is TGTGCCAGCACCCCGGGACAGGGGGCCTTTATCGGCACAGATACGCAGTATTTT. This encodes CASTPGQGAFIGTDTQYF. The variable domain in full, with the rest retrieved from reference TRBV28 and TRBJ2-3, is DVKVTQSSRYLVKRTGEKVFLECVQDMDHENMFWYRQDPGLGLRLIYFSYDVKMKEKGDIPEGYSVSREKKERFSLILESASTNQTSMYLCASTPGQGAFIGTDTQYFGPGTRLTVL.

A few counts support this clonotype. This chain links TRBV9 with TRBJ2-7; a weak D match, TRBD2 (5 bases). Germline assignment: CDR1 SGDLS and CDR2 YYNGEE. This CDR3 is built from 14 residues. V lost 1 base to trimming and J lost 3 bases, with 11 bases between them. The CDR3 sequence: CASSVTDFDYEQYF. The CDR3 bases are TGTGCCAGCAGCGTAACGGACTTTGACTACGAGCAGTACTTC.

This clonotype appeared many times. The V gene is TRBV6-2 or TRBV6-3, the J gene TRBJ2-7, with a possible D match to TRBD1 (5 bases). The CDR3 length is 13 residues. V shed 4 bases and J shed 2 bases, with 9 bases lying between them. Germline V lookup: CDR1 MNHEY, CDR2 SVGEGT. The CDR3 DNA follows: TGTGCCAGCAGTTCCGACAGTACCTACGAGCAGTACTTC. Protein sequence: CASSSDSTYEQYF.

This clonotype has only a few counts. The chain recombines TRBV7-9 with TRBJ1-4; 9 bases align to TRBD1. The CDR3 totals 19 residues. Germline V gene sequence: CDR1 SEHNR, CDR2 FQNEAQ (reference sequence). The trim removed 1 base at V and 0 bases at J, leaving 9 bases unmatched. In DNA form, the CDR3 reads TGTGCCAGCAGCTTAGGTCCGGGACAGGGATTTACAACTAATGAAAAACTGTTTTTT. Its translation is CASSLGPGQGFTTNEKLFF.

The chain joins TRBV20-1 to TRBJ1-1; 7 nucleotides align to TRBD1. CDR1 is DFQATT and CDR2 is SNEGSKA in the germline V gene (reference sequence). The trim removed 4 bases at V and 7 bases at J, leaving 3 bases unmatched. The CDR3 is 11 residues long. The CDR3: CSATDRVEAFF. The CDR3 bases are TGCAGTGCTACCGACAGGGTTGAAGCTTTCTTT.

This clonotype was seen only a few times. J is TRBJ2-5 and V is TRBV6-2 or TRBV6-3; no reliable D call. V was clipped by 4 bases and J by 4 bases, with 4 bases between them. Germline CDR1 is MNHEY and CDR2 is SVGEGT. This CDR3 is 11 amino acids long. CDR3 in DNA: TGTGCCAGCAGTTGGACAGAGACCCAGTACTTC. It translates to CASSWTETQYF.

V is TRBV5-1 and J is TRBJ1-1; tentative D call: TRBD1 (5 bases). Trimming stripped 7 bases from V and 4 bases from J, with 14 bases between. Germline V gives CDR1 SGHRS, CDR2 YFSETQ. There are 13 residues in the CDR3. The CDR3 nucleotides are TGCGCCAGCTATTCACAGGAGAGCACTGAAGCTTTCTTT. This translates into CASYSQESTEAFF.

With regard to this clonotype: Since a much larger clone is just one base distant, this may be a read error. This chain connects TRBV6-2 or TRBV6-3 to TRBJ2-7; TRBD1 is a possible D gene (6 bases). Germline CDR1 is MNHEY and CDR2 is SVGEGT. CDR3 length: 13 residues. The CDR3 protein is CASVDRNSYDQYF. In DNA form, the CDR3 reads TGTGCCAGCGTTGACAGGAATTCCTACGACCAGTACTTC.

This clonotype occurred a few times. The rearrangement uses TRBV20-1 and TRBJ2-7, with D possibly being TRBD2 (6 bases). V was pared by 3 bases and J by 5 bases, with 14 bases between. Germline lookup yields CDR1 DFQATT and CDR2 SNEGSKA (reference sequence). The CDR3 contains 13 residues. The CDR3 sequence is CSASMVSSDEQYF. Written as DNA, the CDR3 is TGCAGTGCTAGCATGGTGTCTAGCGACGAGCAGTACTTC.

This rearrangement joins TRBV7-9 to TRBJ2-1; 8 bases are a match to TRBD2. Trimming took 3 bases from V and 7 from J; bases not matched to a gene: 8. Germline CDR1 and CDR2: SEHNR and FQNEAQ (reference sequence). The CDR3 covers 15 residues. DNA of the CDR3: TGTGCCAGCAGCTTCGGACCGGGAGGGGGTAATGAGCAGTTCTTC. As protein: CASSFGPGGGNEQFF.

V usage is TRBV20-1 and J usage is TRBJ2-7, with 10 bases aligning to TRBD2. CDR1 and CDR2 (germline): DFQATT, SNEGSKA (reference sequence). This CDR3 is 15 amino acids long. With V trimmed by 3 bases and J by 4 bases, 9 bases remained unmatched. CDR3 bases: TGCAGTGCTAGCCCTCTTACTAGCGGGACTTACGAGCAGTACTTC. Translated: CSASPLTSGTYEQYF.

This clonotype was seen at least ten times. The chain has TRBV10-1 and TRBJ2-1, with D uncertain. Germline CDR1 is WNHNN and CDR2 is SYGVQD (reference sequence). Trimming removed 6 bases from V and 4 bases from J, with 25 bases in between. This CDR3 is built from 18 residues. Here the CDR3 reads CASRGRDPGVPDYNEQFF. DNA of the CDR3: TGCGCCAGCAGGGGCCGCGATCCGGGTGTGCCCGATTACAATGAGCAGTTCTTC.

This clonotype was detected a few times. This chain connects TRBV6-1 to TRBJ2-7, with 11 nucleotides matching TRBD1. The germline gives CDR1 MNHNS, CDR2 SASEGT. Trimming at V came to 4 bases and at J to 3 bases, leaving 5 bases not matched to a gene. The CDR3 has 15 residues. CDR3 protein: CASSAGQGAYYEQYF. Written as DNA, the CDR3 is TGTGCCAGCAGTGCCGGACAGGGGGCCTACTACGAGCAGTACTTC.

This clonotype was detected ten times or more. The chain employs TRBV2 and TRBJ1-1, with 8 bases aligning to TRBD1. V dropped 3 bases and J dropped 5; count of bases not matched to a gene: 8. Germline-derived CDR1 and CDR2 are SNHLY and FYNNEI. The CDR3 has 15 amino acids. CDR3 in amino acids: CASSEGRGLRTEAFF. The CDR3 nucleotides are TGTGCCAGCAGTGAGGGCAGGGGGCTGAGGACTGAAGCTTTCTTT.

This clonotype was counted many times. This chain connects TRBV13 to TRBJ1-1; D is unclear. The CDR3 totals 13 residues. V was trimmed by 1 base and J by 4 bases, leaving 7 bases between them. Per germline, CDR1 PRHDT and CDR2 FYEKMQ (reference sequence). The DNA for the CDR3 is TGTGCCAGCAGCTTAGCCTGGGGCACTGAAGCTTTCTTT. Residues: CASSLAWGTEAFF.

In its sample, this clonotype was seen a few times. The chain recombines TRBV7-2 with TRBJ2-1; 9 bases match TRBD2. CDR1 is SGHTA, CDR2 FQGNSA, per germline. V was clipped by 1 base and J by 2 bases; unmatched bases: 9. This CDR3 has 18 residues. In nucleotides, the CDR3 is TGTGCCAGCAGCTTAGAAATGCTAGCGGGATTCGCCTACAATGAGCAGTTCTTC. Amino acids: CASSLEMLAGFAYNEQFF.

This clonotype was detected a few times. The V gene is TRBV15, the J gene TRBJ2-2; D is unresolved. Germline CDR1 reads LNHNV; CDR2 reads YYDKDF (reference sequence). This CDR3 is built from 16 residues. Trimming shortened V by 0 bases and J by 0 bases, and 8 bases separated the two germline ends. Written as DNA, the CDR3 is TGTGCCACCAGCAGAGAATCCGGGTCGAACACCGGGGAGCTGTTTTTT. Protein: CATSRESGSNTGELFF.

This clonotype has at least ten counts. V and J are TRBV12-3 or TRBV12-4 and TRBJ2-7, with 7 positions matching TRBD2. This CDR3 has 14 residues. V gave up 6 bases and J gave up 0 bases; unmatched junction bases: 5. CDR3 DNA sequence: TGTGCCAGCAGCCCGGGACTACCCTCCTACGAGCAGTACTTC. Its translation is CASSPGLPSYEQYF.

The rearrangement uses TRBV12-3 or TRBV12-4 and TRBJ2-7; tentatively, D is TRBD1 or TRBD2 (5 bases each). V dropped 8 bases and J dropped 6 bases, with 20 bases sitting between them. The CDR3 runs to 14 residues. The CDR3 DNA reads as TGTGCCAGCGGCAGTGGGGGTAACCGCCTCGAGCAGTACTTC. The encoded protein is CASGSGGNRLEQYF.

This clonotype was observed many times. CDR3 in amino acids: CASMREGLPIYEQYF. The DNA for the CDR3 is TGTGCCAGCATGAGGGAGGGACTACCGATCTACGAGCAGTACTTC. The chain couples TRBV2 to TRBJ2-7; 7 bases line up with TRBD2. This CDR3 is 15 amino acids long. The ends lost 7 bases at V and 3 bases at J; junction bases unmatched: 12. The V gene's germline CDR1 is SNHLY and CDR2 FYNNEI.

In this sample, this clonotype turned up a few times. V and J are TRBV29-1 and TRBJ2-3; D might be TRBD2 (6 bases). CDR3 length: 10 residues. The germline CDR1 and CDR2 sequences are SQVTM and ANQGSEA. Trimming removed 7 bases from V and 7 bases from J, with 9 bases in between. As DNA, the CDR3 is TGCAGCGCGCTAGCGAATACGCAGTATTTT. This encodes CSALANTQYF.

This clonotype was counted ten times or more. In nucleotides, the CDR3 is TGTGCCAGCAGCGGAGGGACGGTTGACTATGGCTACACCTTC. Protein sequence: CASSGGTVDYGYTF. The rearrangement links TRBV13 to TRBJ1-2, with TRBD1 as a possible D gene (5 bases). Trimming cost V 5 bases and J 3 bases, with 13 bases left between them. Per the germline V gene, CDR1 is PRHDT and CDR2 is FYEKMQ (reference sequence). This CDR3 region has 14 residues.

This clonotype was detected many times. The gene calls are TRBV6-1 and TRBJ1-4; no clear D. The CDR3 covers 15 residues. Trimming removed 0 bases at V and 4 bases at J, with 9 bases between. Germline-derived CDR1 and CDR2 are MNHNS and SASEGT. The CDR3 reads CASSEAPGDNEKLFF. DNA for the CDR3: TGTGCCAGCAGTGAAGCGCCAGGAGATAATGAAAAACTGTTTTTT.

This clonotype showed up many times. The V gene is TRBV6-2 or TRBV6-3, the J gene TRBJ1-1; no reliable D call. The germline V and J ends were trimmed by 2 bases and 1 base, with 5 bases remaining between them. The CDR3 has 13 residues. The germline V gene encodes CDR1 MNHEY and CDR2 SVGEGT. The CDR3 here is CASSYVANTEAFF. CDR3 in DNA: TGTGCCAGCAGTTACGTGGCGAACACTGAAGCTTTCTTT.